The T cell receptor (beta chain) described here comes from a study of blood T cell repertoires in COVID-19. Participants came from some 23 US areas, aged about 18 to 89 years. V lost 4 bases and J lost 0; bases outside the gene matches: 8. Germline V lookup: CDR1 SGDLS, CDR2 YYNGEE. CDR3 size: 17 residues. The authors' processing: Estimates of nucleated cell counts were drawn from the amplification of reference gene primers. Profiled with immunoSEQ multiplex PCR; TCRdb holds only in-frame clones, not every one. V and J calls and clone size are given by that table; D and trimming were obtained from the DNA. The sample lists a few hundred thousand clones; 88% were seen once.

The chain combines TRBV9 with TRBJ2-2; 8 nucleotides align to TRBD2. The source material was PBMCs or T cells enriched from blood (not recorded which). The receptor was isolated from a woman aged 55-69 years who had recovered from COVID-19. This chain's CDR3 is CASSLPAGAPNTGELFF. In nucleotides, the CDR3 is TGTGCCAGCAGCCTTCCAGCGGGGGCTCCGAACACCGGGGAGCTGTTTTTT.